This T cell receptor (beta chain) was obtained from a study of cytomegalovirus exposure and HLA in healthy donors. V dropped 4 bases and J dropped 5 bases, with 3 bases sitting between them. This CDR3 is built from 10 residues. From germline, CDR1 is SQVTM and CDR2 ANQGSEA. With 60 Vbeta and 13 Jbeta primers, the PCR was carried out. Clones were read by immunoSEQ multiplex PCR, and TCRdb kept only the in-frame ones, dropping some. Of 150,000 to 200,000 clones in the sample, 77% were seen once. This receptor was identified in a woman between 40 and 50 years old in good health and CMV-seropositive. The sample taken for sequencing was PBMCs. This chain connects TRBV29-1 to TRBJ2-1; D remains ambiguous. The CDR3 loop is CSVGHNEQFF. The CDR3 bases are TGCAGCGTTGGGCACAATGAGCAGTTCTTC.